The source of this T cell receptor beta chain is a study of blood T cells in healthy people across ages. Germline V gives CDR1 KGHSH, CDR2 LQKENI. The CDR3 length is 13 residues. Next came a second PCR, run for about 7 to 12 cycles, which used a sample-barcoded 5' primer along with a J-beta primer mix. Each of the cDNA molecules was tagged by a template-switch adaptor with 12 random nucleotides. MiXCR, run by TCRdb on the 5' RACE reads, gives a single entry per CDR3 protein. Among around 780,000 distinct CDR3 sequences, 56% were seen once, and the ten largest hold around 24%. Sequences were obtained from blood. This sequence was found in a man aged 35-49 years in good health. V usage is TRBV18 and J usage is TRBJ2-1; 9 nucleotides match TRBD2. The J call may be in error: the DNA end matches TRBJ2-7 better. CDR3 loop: CASSPSGSFEQYF. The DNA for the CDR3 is TGTGCCAGCTCACCTAGCGGGAGTTTCGAGCAGTACTTC.